The subject of this entry is one TCR beta chain. This sample is part of a study of blood T cell repertoires in COVID-19. Study as a whole: Sample material is recorded as cDNA or gDNA derived from T cells, B-cell-depleted T cells, or PBMCs.

CDR1 is MDHEN, CDR2 SYDVKM, per germline. The CDR3 spans 16 residues. V lost 3 bases and J 4 bases, leaving 13 bases between the germline ends. How the authors handled the data: For nucleated cells, counts were estimated from reference gene primer amplification. Sequenced by immunoSEQ multiplex PCR; TCRdb stores in-frame clones only, minus some. V and J calls and clone size are as listed in that table; D and trimming were resolved from the DNA. Among approximately 61,000 clones listed, around nine tenths were seen once. The TCR was taken from a woman of 80 years or more with active COVID-19. The source material was peripheral blood. This sequence joins TRBV28 and TRBJ1-6; D is ambiguous. The CDR3 is CASSFSSGGYNSPLHF. For the CDR3, the DNA is TGTGCCAGCAGTTTCTCCTCGGGAGGTTATAATTCACCCCTCCACTTT.